This record concerns one T cell receptor beta chain sequence. V was pared by 4 bases and J by 8 bases, with 12 bases between. Germline lookup yields CDR1 PRHDT and CDR2 FYEKMQ (reference sequence). The CDR3 extends over 13 amino acids. This entry belongs to a study of CD8 T cells in Susac syndrome. Looking at the study overall: When blood was drawn, patients with Susac syndrome were on intravenous immunoglobulin alone, on corticosteroids, or therapy-naive.

Reverse transcription of roughly 0.5 to 1 ug RNA used random hexamers. TCRdb used MiXCR to reprocess the immunoSEQ multiplex PCR reads, holding one entry per CDR3 protein. In the table there are 85,000 to 120,000 distinct CDR3 sequences, approximately 93% of which are singletons. The source of this sequence is a human donor with Susac syndrome. The V gene is TRBV13, the J gene TRBJ2-1; no reliable D call. Sample: CD8+ T cells from PBMCs. CDR3 protein: CASSSVSQDEQFF. The CDR3 DNA sequence: TGTGCCAGCAGCTCGGTCAGCCAGGATGAGCAGTTCTTC.